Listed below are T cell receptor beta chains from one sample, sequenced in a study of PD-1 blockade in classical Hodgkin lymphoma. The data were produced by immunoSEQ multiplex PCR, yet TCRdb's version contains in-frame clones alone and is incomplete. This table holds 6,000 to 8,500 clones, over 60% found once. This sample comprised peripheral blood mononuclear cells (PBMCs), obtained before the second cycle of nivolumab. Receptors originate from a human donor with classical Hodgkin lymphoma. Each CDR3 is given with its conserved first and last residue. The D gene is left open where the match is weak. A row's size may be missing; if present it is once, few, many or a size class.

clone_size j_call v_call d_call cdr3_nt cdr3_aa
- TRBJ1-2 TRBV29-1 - TGCAGCGTTGGGCCACCTTACAACTATGGCTACACCTTC CSVGPPYNYGYTF
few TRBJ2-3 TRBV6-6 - TGTGCCAGCAGTTCCACAGATACGCAGTATTTT CASSSTDTQYF
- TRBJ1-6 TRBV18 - TGTGCCAGCTCATTGGGACGAGAGTCACCCCTCCACTTT CASSLGRESPLHF
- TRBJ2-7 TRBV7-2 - TGTGCCAGCAGCTCCTCCCCCCCCGCCTACGAGCAGTACTTC CASSSSPPAYEQYF
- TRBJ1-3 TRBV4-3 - TGCGCCAGCAGCCAGAGCTCTGGAAACACCATATATTTT CASSQSSGNTIYF
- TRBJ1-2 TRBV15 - TGTGCCACCAGCAGAGACACCTATGGCTACACCTTC CATSRDTYGYTF
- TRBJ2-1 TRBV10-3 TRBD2 TGTGCCATCAGTGAGTCCCGCGGGAGGGCACTCAATGAGCAGTTCTTC CAISESRGRALNEQFF
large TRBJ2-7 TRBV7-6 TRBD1 TGTGCCAGCAGCTTCGGGACAGGCGGTACCTACGAGCAGTACTTC CASSFGTGGTYEQYF
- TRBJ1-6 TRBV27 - TGTGCCAGCAGTTTTGGTGGGGACTCACCCCTCCACTTT CASSFGGDSPLHF
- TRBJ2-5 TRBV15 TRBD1 TGTGCCACCAGCCCGCCGGGACAGGGGGCGGAGGAGCAGTACTTC CATSPPGQGAEEQYF
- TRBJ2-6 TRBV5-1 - TGCGCCAGCAGCTTGCTCCCAGACCGCGCTGGGGCCAACGTCCTGACTTTC CASSLLPDRAGANVLTF
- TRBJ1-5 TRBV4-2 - TGTGCCAGCAGCCAGGGGGACGGTAATAGCAATCAGCCCCAGCATTTT CASSQGDGNSNQPQHF
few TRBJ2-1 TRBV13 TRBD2 TGTGCCAGCAGCCCCGATCGGGGGGAGGGCCGGGATGAGCAGTTCTTC CASSPDRGEGRDEQFF
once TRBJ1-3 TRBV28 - TGTGCCAGCAGTCTAGACTGGACCTCTGGAAACACCATATATTTT CASSLDWTSGNTIYF
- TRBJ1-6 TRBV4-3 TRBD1 TGCGCCAGCAGCCTCTGGGGACAGGCGGGTGGATCACCCCTCCACTTT CASSLWGQAGGSPLHF
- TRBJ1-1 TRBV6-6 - TGTGCCAGCACCACCGCCATGGAAACTGAAGCTTTCTTT CASTTAMETEAFF
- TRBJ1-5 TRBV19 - TGTGCCAGTAGTACCAAAAGGCAGGGGTGGGATCAGCCCCAGCATTTT CASSTKRQGWDQPQHF
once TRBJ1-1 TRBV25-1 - TGTGCCAGCAGCCCCTACGGAACTGAAGCTTTCTTT CASSPYGTEAFF
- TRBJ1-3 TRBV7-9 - TGTGCCAGCAGCTTCGTTGACGGGGTCTCTGGAAACACCATATATTTT CASSFVDGVSGNTIYF
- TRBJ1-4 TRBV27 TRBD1 TGTGCCAGCAGACACAGGGGTGGGGGAAAACTGTTTTTT CASRHRGGGKLFF
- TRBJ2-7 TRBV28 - TGTGCCAGCAGTTTAAGGTACGAGCAGTACTTC CASSLRYEQYF
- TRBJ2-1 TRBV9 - TGTGCCAGCAGCGTAGATCTCTATTACAATGAGCAGTTCTTC CASSVDLYYNEQFF
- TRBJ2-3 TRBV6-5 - TGTGCCAGCAGTTCCACAGATACGCAGTATTTT CASSSTDTQYF
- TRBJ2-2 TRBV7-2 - TGTGCCAGCAGCCCGTATAGCAGCGCGAACACCGGGGAGCTGTTTTTT CASSPYSSANTGELFF
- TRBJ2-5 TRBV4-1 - TGCGCCAGCAGCCAGACGGAGGCGGTGGGGGAGACCCAGTACTTC CASSQTEAVGETQYF
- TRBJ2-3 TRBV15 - TGTGCCACCAGCAGAGATGACCCGGGGTCTTGGGATACGCAGTATTTT CATSRDDPGSWDTQYF
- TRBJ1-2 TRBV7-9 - TGTGCCAGCAGCTTATCCGGGGTTAACTATGGCTACACCTTC CASSLSGVNYGYTF
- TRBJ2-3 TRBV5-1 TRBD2 TGCGCCAGCAGCTTGATGGGACTAGCGGGAGGTCCGTGGCGGATAGATACGCAGTATTTT CASSLMGLAGGPWRIDTQYF
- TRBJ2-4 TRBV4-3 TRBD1 TGCGCCAGCAGCCGTCGACAGGGAGTTCTAGCCAAAAACATTCAGTACTTC CASSRRQGVLAKNIQYF
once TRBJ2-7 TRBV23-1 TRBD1 TGCGCCAGCAGTCAATTTCGGGACAGGCTATACTACGAGCAGTACTTC CASSQFRDRLYYEQYF
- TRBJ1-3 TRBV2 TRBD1 TGTGCCAGCACCGTCCCGGGACAGGGGGCGAACACCATATATTTT CASTVPGQGANTIYF
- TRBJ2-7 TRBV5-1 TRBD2 TGCGCCAGCAGCGTACAGGGCCTCGGGAGGGTTACGGGCGAGCAGTACTTC CASSVQGLGRVTGEQYF
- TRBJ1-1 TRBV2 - TGTGCCAGCACGGTGGTGGAGAACACTGAAGCTTTCTTT CASTVVENTEAFF
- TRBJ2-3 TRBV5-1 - TGCGCCAGCAGCCTTTTGGACAGTCGCACAGATACGCAGTATTTT CASSLLDSRTDTQYF
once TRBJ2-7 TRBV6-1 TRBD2 TGTGCCAGCAGTCATCGGACTAGCGGGGTGGGGGAGCAGTACTTC CASSHRTSGVGEQYF
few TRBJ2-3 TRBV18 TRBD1 TGTGCCAGCTCAGATCTGAGCAGGGGGCCCACAGATACGCAGTATTTT CASSDLSRGPTDTQYF
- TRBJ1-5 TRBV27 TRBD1 TGTGCCAGCAGTTTTGGGACAGGTGGCAATCAGCCCCAGCATTTT CASSFGTGGNQPQHF